This T cell receptor beta chain was sequenced during a study of blood T cells in healthy people across ages. Remarks on this clonotype: Its specificity is unknown.

The CDR3 contains 15 residues. CDR1 is MNHEY, CDR2 SVGAGI, per germline. Trimming took off 7 bases at V and 13 bases at J, with 26 bases between the two ends. Per sample, at least 6 micrograms of total RNA were extracted. Notes on the study in general: A greater number of naive CD4+ cells and higher diversity distinguished long-lived donors from aged donors. The unsorted PBMCs prevented any conclusive comparison of naive versus antigen-experienced cells.

The use of a sample-barcoded 5' primer and a J-beta primer mix characterized a second PCR of roughly 6 to 12 cycles. One entry per CDR3 protein, called by TCRdb with MiXCR from the 5' RACE reads. The sample has around 1,700,000 distinct CDR3 sequences; 28% are singletons. The sequencing sample was made of blood. The rearrangement uses TRBV6-5 and TRBJ2-4; maybe TRBD1 (6 bases). The TCR sequence derives from a woman aged 25 to 45 in good health. CDR3 amino acids: CASNQGQVVRDEQYF. The CDR3 DNA reads TGTGCCAGCAATCAGGGGCAGGTTGTTCGGGATGAGCAGTACTTC.